The 23 T cell receptor beta chains below all came from one sample that was sequenced in a study of technical replicates of blood from several donors. Produced via immunoSEQ multiplex PCR; TCRdb's table is partial and in-frame only. The sample consists of tens of thousands of clones, around 94% of them appearing once. Source material: T cells isolated from PBMCs. These receptors all come from a human donor in good health.

This chain links TRBV10-3 with TRBJ1-5, with TRBD1 matching 10 bases. Looked up from germline, CDR1 is ENHRY and CDR2 is SYGVKD. The CDR3 is 14 residues long. V was clipped by 4 bases and J by 5 bases; unmatched bases: 2. CDR3 coding DNA: TGTGCCATCAGTGGTGGACAGGGGGATCAGCCCCAGCATTTT. It is translated as CAISGGQGDQPQHF.

The chain has TRBV5-1 and TRBJ2-5; 7 bases match TRBD1. V lost 4 bases, J lost 4 bases, and 10 bases stayed unmatched. This CDR3 comprises 15 residues. Germline CDR1 and CDR2: SGHRS and YFSETQ. The CDR3 DNA sequence: TGCGCCAGCAGCACCCGGGACAGCTCGAGAGAGACCCAGTACTTC. Amino acid sequence: CASSTRDSSRETQYF. Full variable domain (outside the CDR3, taken from reference TRBV5-1 and TRBJ2-5): KAGVTQTPRYLIKTRGQQVTLSCSPISGHRSVSWYQQTPGQGLQFLFEYFSETQRNKGNFPGRFSGRQFSNSRSEMNVSTLELGDSALYLCASSTRDSSRETQYFGPGTRLLVL.

This rearrangement joins TRBV11-3 to TRBJ2-7; possibly TRBD1 for D (5 bases). The CDR3 length is 16 residues. Germline loops: CDR1 SGHNT, CDR2 YENEEA. Trimming took off 1 base at V and 6 bases at J, with 19 bases between the two ends. CDR3 in amino acids: CASSLVAQDNRPEQYF. The CDR3 coding sequence is TGTGCCAGCAGCTTAGTAGCCCAGGACAACCGACCCGAGCAGTACTTC.

This clone appeared once. The chain joins TRBV18 to TRBJ2-7; 7 nucleotides agree with TRBD1. This CDR3 has 15 amino acids. With 4 bases clipped from V and 2 bases from J, the junction kept 8 bases outside the gene matches. CDR1 and CDR2 (germline): KGHSH, LQKENI. The DNA of the CDR3 is TGTGCCAGCTCACTAACCGGGACAGAAACCTACGAGCAGTACTTC. It yields the protein CASSLTGTETYEQYF.

The CDR3 DNA reads as TGTGCCAGCTCACCAACGACAGGGTTCGTGGAGCAGTACTTC. Translated, it gives CASSPTTGFVEQYF. The chain recombines TRBV18 with TRBJ2-7; TRBD1 matches 7 bases. The CDR3 runs 14 residues. Germline CDR1 and CDR2: KGHSH and LQKENI. V shed 2 bases and J 7 bases; nucleotides not matched to a gene: 8.

This chain links TRBV28 with TRBJ1-2; possibly TRBD1 for D (6 bases). The CDR3 spans 16 residues. Germline V lookup: CDR1 MDHEN, CDR2 SYDVKM. The V gene lost 7 bases and the J gene lost 0 bases, with 18 bases spanning the gap. The CDR3 region is CASTPGTLPTNYGYTF. Written as DNA, the CDR3 is TGTGCCAGCACCCCAGGGACACTGCCAACTAACTATGGCTACACCTTC.

The chain couples TRBV19 to TRBJ2-7; D may be TRBD1 (7 bases). CDR1 LNHDA and CDR2 SQIVND come from the germline V gene (reference sequence). The CDR3 sequence is 14 residues long. V was shortened by 11 bases and J by 2 bases, with 19 bases between the two germline ends. The CDR3 coding sequence is TGTGCCGTTGGTTCCCGCGGGACAGCCTACGAGCAGTACTTC. This gives the protein CAVGSRGTAYEQYF.

The sample holds a few counts of this clone. The J gene is TRBJ2-5, the V gene TRBV7-9; D possibly corresponds to TRBD1 (5 bases). Trimming removed 2 bases from V and 2 bases from J, with 12 bases in between. CDR3 length equals 15 residues. Looked up from germline, CDR1 is SEHNR and CDR2 is FQNEAQ (reference sequence). CDR3 coding DNA: TGTGCCAGCAGCTTAAGTGGGGCTATTCAAGAGACCCAGTACTTC. This codes for CASSLSGAIQETQYF.

This chain connects TRBV10-3 to TRBJ2-5, with 7 bases identical to TRBD2. Trimming removed 2 bases from V and 1 base from J; junction bases left unmatched: 7. This CDR3 has 16 residues. Per germline, CDR1 ENHRY and CDR2 SYGVKD. Here the CDR3 reads CAISEIKRDTQETQYF. The DNA of the CDR3 is TGTGCCATCAGTGAGATTAAGCGGGATACCCAAGAGACCCAGTACTTC.

The rearrangement links TRBV11-2 to TRBJ1-5, with D unresolved. Germline CDR1 and CDR2: SGHAT and FQNNGV. There are 12 residues in the CDR3. V was clipped by 1 base and J by 8 bases, with 6 bases between them. The DNA for the CDR3 is TGTGCCAGCAGCTTAGGTCAGGAGCCCCAGCATTTT. Translating it yields CASSLGQEPQHF.

The rearrangement uses TRBV5-1 and TRBJ1-2; 7 bases fit TRBD1. Germline V CDR1 and CDR2: SGHRS, YFSETQ. The V segment lost 4 bases and the J segment 7 bases; nucleotides outside the gene matches: 10. CDR3 length equals 14 residues. The CDR3 protein is CASSDPGGGGGYTF. The CDR3 DNA reads TGCGCCAGCAGCGATCCGGGAGGGGGCGGTGGCTACACCTTC. Full variable domain (rest looked up from reference TRBV5-1 and TRBJ1-2): KAGVTQTPRYLIKTRGQQVTLSCSPISGHRSVSWYQQTPGQGLQFLFEYFSETQRNKGNFPGRFSGRQFSNSRSEMNVSTLELGDSALYLCASSDPGGGGGYTFGSGTRLTVV.

This rearrangement joins TRBV18 to TRBJ1-4, with D maybe TRBD1 (6 bases). The CDR3 sequence is 17 residues long. CDR1 is KGHSH, CDR2 LQKENI, per germline. V shed 2 bases and J shed 2 bases, with 15 bases lying between them. The CDR3 DNA is TGTGCCAGCTCACCAAAGCTTGTGCAGGGGACTAATGAAAAACTGTTTTTT. Residues: CASSPKLVQGTNEKLFF.

The chain joins TRBV10-3 to TRBJ2-5; TRBD2 agrees at 8 bases. This CDR3 comprises 15 residues. Unmatched junction bases numbered 5, after V lost 4 bases and J lost 1 base. Germline V gives CDR1 ENHRY, CDR2 SYGVKD. CDR3 DNA: TGTGCCATCAGTGGCGGGGGGAGTACCCAAGAGACCCAGTACTTC. Its protein product is CAISGGGSTQETQYF.

This clone was picked up a small number of times. The chain uses TRBV4-1 and TRBJ1-1; D possibly corresponds to TRBD1 (6 bases). From germline, CDR1 is MGHRA and CDR2 YSYEKL. V lost 1 base and J lost 6, with 9 bases in between. The CDR3 covers 13 residues. The CDR3 spells CASSQGTDPEAFF. The CDR3 region has the DNA TGCGCCAGCAGCCAAGGGACAGACCCTGAAGCTTTCTTT.

The chain is built from TRBV7-9 and TRBJ1-5; tentatively, D is TRBD1 (5 bases). The V gene's germline CDR1 is SEHNR and CDR2 FQNEAQ (reference sequence). V shed 5 bases and J shed 0 bases, with 8 bases lying between them. CDR3 size: 14 residues. CDR3: CASSATDSNQPQHF. CDR3 DNA sequence: TGTGCCAGCAGCGCGACAGATAGCAATCAGCCCCAGCATTTT.

A single count supports this clone. V and J are TRBV10-2 and TRBJ2-7; no definite D call. Germline V lookup: CDR1 WSHSY, CDR2 SAAADI. The CDR3 contains 18 residues. V was clipped by 2 bases and J by 2 bases, with 22 bases between them. CDR3 in DNA: TGCGCCAGCAGTGAGCATGGAGACCTTGCATCTACCACCTACGAGCAGTACTTC. The encoded protein is CASSEHGDLASTTYEQYF.

The chain combines TRBV7-9 with TRBJ1-4; TRBD1 matches at 9 bases. Germline V gives CDR1 SEHNR, CDR2 FQNEAQ (reference sequence). V gave up 2 bases and J gave up 7 bases; unmatched junction bases: 8. The CDR3 extends over 16 amino acids. This CDR3 is CASSLLLGQGSEKLFF. Here the CDR3 DNA reads TGTGCCAGCAGCTTATTACTAGGACAGGGGTCTGAAAAACTGTTTTTT. Drawing the rest from reference TRBV7-9 and TRBJ1-4, the complete variable domain is DTGVSQNPRHKITKRGQNVTFRCDPISEHNRLYWYRQTLGQGPEFLTYFQNEAQLEKSRLLSDRFSAERPKGSFSTLEIQRTEQGDSAMYLCASSLLLGQGSEKLFFGSGTQLSVL.

The V gene is TRBV14, the J gene TRBJ2-7, with TRBD1 matching 11 bases. The V segment lost 4 bases and the J segment 3 bases; nucleotides outside the gene matches: 2. Germline values: CDR1 SGHDN, CDR2 FVKESK. The CDR3 has 14 residues. CDR3 amino acids: CASSPGQGVYEQYF. CDR3 DNA: TGTGCCAGCAGCCCGGGACAGGGGGTCTACGAGCAGTACTTC.

The chain joins TRBV5-1 to TRBJ1-1, with unresolved D. There are 14 residues in the CDR3. V was clipped by 2 bases and J by 4 bases, with 12 bases between them. In germline, CDR1 is SGHRS, CDR2 YFSETQ. The CDR3 coding sequence is TGCGCCAGCAGCTTCACCCCTTGGGCCACTGAAGCTTTCTTT. This codes for CASSFTPWATEAFF.

The chain uses TRBV6-1 and TRBJ1-5; D perhaps matches TRBD1 (6 bases). From germline, CDR1 is MNHNS and CDR2 SASEGT. V lost 6 bases to trimming and J lost 4 bases, with 13 bases between them. The length of the CDR3 is 14 residues. The CDR3 reads CASRRGTPNQPQHF. The CDR3 region has the DNA TGTGCCAGCAGGAGGGGGACCCCGAATCAGCCCCAGCATTTT.

This chain connects TRBV9 to TRBJ2-1; 10 bases map to TRBD1. J was trimmed by 8 bases and V by 4 bases; bases with no gene match: 6. Germline CDR1 and CDR2: SGDLS and YYNGEE. The CDR3 has 14 amino acids. The CDR3 region is CASSFGQGDHEQFF. The CDR3 DNA is TGTGCCAGCAGCTTCGGACAGGGGGACCATGAGCAGTTCTTC.

The chain is built from TRBV19 and TRBJ1-5; the D is unclear. The ends were cut back, 4 bases at V and 3 bases at J, with 7 bases in the middle. There are 13 residues in the CDR3. Germline loops: CDR1 LNHDA, CDR2 SQIVND (reference sequence). The CDR3 loop is CASSTQSNQPQHF. CDR3 nucleotides: TGTGCCAGTAGTACCCAGTCCAATCAGCCCCAGCATTTT.

The J gene is TRBJ2-2, the V gene TRBV19, with 9 bases matching TRBD1. The CDR3 has 16 residues. Trimming at V came to 6 bases and at J to 6 bases, leaving 11 bases not matched to a gene. Germline CDR1 is LNHDA and CDR2 is SQIVND (reference sequence). The CDR3 region has the DNA TGTGCCAGTAGCATCCCCGGGACAGGGTTCCCCGGGGAGCTGTTTTTT. It yields the protein CASSIPGTGFPGELFF.